This T cell receptor beta chain was obtained from a study of T cell responses to AZD1222 COVID-19 vaccine. Method: immunoSEQ multiplex PCR; TCRdb's copy keeps in-frame clones and lacks some. The sample lists around 150,000 clones; 70% to 90% were seen once. With 5 bases clipped from V and 0 bases from J, the junction kept 12 bases outside the gene matches. This CDR3 spans 19 amino acids. The germline gives CDR1 MNHEY, CDR2 SVGEGT. This chain links TRBV6-2 or TRBV6-3 with TRBJ2-6, with 8 nucleotides matching TRBD1. The TCR was taken from an adult in good health. Material: peripheral blood, obtained on day 0 of AZD1222 vaccination. CDR3 DNA: TGTGCCAGCAGTAGGTTCCCCGACAGGGGCCACTCTGGGGCCAACGTCCTGACTTTC. It specifies CASSRFPDRGHSGANVLTF.